A single sample gave rise to the 10 T cell receptor beta chains below, sequenced in a study of blood T cell repertoires in COVID-19. Clones were sequenced by immunoSEQ multiplex PCR, and TCRdb holds only the in-frame ones, with some missing. This sample yields about 120,000 clones, of which over 60% are seen a single time; about 4% belongs to the top ten. The sequencing input was peripheral blood. These receptors came from a woman over 75 with acute or convalescent COVID-19.

The rearrangement uses TRBV3-1 (or the pseudogene TRBV3-2) and TRBJ1-1; 8 bases line up with TRBD1. Germline CDR1 LGHDT, CDR2 YNNKEL (reference sequence). J was trimmed by 5 bases and V by 0 bases; bases with no gene match: 5. This CDR3 is 15 amino acids long. CDR3 DNA: TGTGCCAGCAGCCAAGACCCAGGGGGCTGGACTGAAGCTTTCTTT. Its protein product is CASSQDPGGWTEAFF.

CDR3 DNA: TGTGCCAGCTCGGTGCTGCACTCCTACAATGAGCAGTTCTTC. Translating it yields CASSVLHSYNEQFF. The chain recombines TRBV28 with TRBJ2-1; D remains unclear. Trimming took 8 bases from V and 0 from J, leaving 11 bases between them. Germline V CDR1 and CDR2: MDHEN, SYDVKM. The CDR3 has 14 amino acids.

As to this clone: Other DNA sequences of this sample code for an identical CDR3. This chain joins TRBV6-5 and TRBJ1-1; D gene uncertain. The CDR3 runs 14 residues. Germline CDR1 is MNHEY and CDR2 is SVGAGI. Trimming took off 0 bases at V and 4 bases at J, with 9 bases between the two ends. The CDR3 bases are TGTGCCAGCAGTTACTCGAGAGGAAGCACTGAAGCTTTCTTT. Protein: CASSYSRGSTEAFF.

The chain combines TRBV4-1 with TRBJ1-4, with TRBD1 matching over 7 bases. The V gene's germline CDR1 is MGHRA and CDR2 YSYEKL. V lost 2 bases, J lost 3 bases, and 9 bases stayed unmatched. CDR3 size: 17 residues. CDR3 sequence (DNA): TGCGCCAGCAGCCAACCCTACGCCGGGACAGCTAATGAAAAACTGTTTTTT. Translating gives CASSQPYAGTANEKLFF.

The rearrangement joins TRBV2 to TRBJ2-3, with 13 positions matching TRBD2. The ends lost 2 bases at V and 4 bases at J; junction bases unmatched: 0. The CDR3 covers 15 residues. CDR1 and CDR2 (germline): SNHLY, FYNNEI. The DNA of the CDR3 is TGTGCCAGCAGTGAAACTAGCGGGGGGGCAGATACGCAGTATTTT. Protein: CASSETSGGADTQYF.

The rearrangement joins TRBV18 to TRBJ1-4; 7 nucleotides match TRBD1. Germline CDR1 and CDR2: KGHSH and LQKENI. V lost 1 base, J lost 8 bases, and 4 bases stayed unmatched. This CDR3 comprises 14 residues. This CDR3 is CASSPQTGDEKLFF. The CDR3 DNA is TGTGCCAGCTCACCACAAACAGGGGACGAAAAACTGTTTTTT.

This clone has just one count. This rearrangement joins TRBV7-3 to TRBJ2-5, with 8 bases lining up with TRBD2. CDR1 SGHTA and CDR2 FQGTGA come from the germline V gene. Losses at the gene ends were 7 bases for V and 4 bases for J; bases not matched to a gene: 8. CDR3 length: 14 residues. The DNA for the CDR3 is TGTGCCAGCACCGCCGGGGGGGTCCGAGAGACCCAGTACTTC. Its translation: CASTAGGVRETQYF.

This chain links TRBV3-1 (or the pseudogene TRBV3-2) with TRBJ2-1; maybe TRBD2 (6 bases). V shed 4 bases and J shed 9 bases, with 22 bases lying between them. This CDR3 contains 16 residues. Per germline, CDR1 LGHDT and CDR2 YNNKEL (reference sequence). The CDR3 DNA reads TGTGCCAGCAGCCCAAGAGTAGCACTATTGGAGGGTGAGCAGTTCTTC. Translation gives CASSPRVALLEGEQFF.

V usage is TRBV11-3 and J usage is TRBJ2-3; 8 bases match TRBD1. This CDR3 comprises 15 residues. V lost 5 bases to trimming and J lost 1 base; unmatched junction nucleotides: 5. The V gene's germline CDR1 is SGHNT and CDR2 YENEEA. CDR3 DNA: TGTGCCAGCAGCCAGACAGGGGTGGGCACAGATACGCAGTATTTT. Translation: CASSQTGVGTDTQYF.

This rearrangement joins TRBV5-6 to TRBJ1-2; 9 nucleotides match TRBD1. The V and J ends lost 4 bases and 3 bases, in that order; junction bases with no gene match: 7. This CDR3 has 15 amino acids. Germline-derived CDR1 and CDR2 are SGHDT and YYEEEE. CDR3 bases: TGTGCCAGCAGCCCATGGGACAGGGAATACTATGGCTACACCTTC. This codes for CASSPWDREYYGYTF.